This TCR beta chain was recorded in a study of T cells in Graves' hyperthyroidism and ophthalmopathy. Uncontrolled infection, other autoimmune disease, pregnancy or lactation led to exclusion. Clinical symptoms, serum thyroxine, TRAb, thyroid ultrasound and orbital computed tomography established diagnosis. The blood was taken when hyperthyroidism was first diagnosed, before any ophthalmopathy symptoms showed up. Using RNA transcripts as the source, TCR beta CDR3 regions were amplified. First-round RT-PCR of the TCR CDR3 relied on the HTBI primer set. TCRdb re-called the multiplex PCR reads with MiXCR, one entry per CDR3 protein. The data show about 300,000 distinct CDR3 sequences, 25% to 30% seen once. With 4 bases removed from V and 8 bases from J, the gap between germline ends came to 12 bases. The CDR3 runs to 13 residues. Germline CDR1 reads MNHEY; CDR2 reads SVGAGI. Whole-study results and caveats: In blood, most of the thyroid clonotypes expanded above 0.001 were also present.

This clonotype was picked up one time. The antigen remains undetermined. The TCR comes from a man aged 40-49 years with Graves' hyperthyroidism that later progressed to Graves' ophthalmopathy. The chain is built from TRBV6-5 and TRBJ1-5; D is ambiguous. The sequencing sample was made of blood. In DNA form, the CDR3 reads TGTGCCAGCAGTTTCTCTCCGAGCAAGCCCCAGCATTTT. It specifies CASSFSPSKPQHF.